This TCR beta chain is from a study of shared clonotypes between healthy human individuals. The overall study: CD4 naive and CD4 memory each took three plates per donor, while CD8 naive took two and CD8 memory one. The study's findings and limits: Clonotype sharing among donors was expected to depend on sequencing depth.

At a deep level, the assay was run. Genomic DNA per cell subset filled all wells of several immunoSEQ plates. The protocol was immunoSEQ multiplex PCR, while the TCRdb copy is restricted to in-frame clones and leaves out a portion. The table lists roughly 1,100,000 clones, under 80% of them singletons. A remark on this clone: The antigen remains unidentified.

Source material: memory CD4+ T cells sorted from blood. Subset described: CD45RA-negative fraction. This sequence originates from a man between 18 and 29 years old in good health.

DNA of the CDR3: TGTGCCAGCAGTCTGGAGCTAGGGGGCTACAATGAGCAGTTCTTC. This gives the protein CASSLELGGYNEQFF. This chain links TRBV6-4 with TRBJ2-1, with a weak D call TRBD1 (6 bases). Trimming took 5 bases from V and 3 from J, leaving 14 bases between them. Germline V gene data show CDR1 as MRHNA and CDR2 as SNTAGT. The CDR3 is 15 amino acids.